Listed below are T cell receptor beta chains from one sample, sequenced in a study of cytomegalovirus exposure and HLA in healthy donors. Repertoires were generated with immunoSEQ multiplex PCR, while TCRdb's copy carries only in-frame clones and drops some. Counted here are 180,000 or so clones, 65% to 90% occurring once; the ten biggest clones make up around 0.31%. The sample was PBMCs. Receptors originate from a woman between 25 and 40 years old in good health and CMV-seronegative. Both conserved end residues are part of each CDR3. The D gene is left open where the match is weak. Part of the rows lack a size; the others show once, few, many or a class for expanded clones.

V	size	D	J	CDR3	DNA
TRBV5-4	NA	NA	TRBJ2-5	CASSRDEETQYF	TGTGCCAGCAGCCGGGATGAAGAGACCCAGTACTTC
TRBV5-5	once	TRBD2	TRBJ2-1	CASSFGTSEYNEQFF	TGTGCCAGCAGCTTCGGGACTAGCGAGTACAATGAGCAGTTCTTC
TRBV6-5	NA	NA	TRBJ2-5	CASSSYRETQYF	TGTGCCAGCAGTTCTTACAGGGAGACCCAGTACTTC
TRBV5-6	NA	TRBD1	TRBJ1-2	CASSGGFGYGYTF	TGTGCCAGCTCAGGGGGGTTCGGCTATGGCTACACCTTC
TRBV9	NA	NA	TRBJ2-3	CASSVAVNTDTQYF	TGTGCCAGCAGCGTAGCAGTTAACACAGATACGCAGTATTTT
TRBV25-1	NA	TRBD2	TRBJ2-7	CASSSTSTGGPRYEQYF	TGTGCCAGCAGTTCAACTAGTACGGGAGGGCCTAGGTACGAGCAGTACTTC
TRBV28	NA	NA	TRBJ2-2	CASIQGGRGFTGELFF	TGTGCCAGCATCCAGGGAGGCAGGGGGTTCACCGGGGAGCTGTTTTTT
TRBV19	NA	TRBD1	TRBJ1-5	CASSSDRGRDQPQHF	TGTGCCAGTAGTTCGGACAGGGGGCGGGATCAGCCCCAGCATTTT
TRBV11-2	NA	TRBD2	TRBJ2-7	CASSLESSGAYEQYF	TGTGCCAGCAGCTTAGAGTCTAGCGGGGCGTACGAGCAGTACTTC
TRBV6-1	NA	TRBD2	TRBJ2-1	CASSGRLAESSYNEQFF	TGTGCCAGCAGTGGTCGTCTAGCGGAAAGCTCCTACAATGAGCAGTTCTTC
TRBV5-1	NA	NA	TRBJ2-7	CASSRYDSSLSHEQYF	TGCGCCAGCAGCAGATACGACTCCTCTCTCAGCCACGAGCAGTACTTC
TRBV5-1	NA	TRBD1	TRBJ2-1	CASSLYRGRIYNEQFF	TGCGCCAGCTCCCTTTACAGGGGGCGAATTTACAATGAGCAGTTCTTC
TRBV7-3	NA	NA	TRBJ2-3	CATSPGLRDTQYF	TGTGCTACCTCGCCAGGGCTAAGAGATACGCAGTATTTT
TRBV6-6	once	TRBD1	TRBJ2-7	CASSYSSGGSYEQYF	TGTGCCAGCAGTTACTCTTCAGGGGGCTCCTACGAGCAGTACTTC
TRBV28	NA	NA	TRBJ1-1	CASSLWGAAFF	TGTGCCAGCAGTTTATGGGGGGCCGCTTTCTTT
TRBV4-1	NA	NA	TRBJ1-2	CASSPLVGANYGYTF	TGCGCCAGCAGCCCGCTTGTAGGGGCTAACTATGGCTACACCTTC
TRBV5-1	NA	TRBD1	TRBJ2-6	CASSPTARGLGANVLTF	TGCGCCAGCAGCCCAACTGCCAGGGGGCTGGGGGCCAACGTCCTGACTTTC
TRBV18	NA	NA	TRBJ2-7	CASSPLPRAPYEQYF	TGTGCCAGCTCACCCCTACCCAGGGCCCCCTACGAGCAGTACTTC
TRBV5-6	NA	NA	TRBJ2-6	CASSFPFSGANVLTF	TGTGCCAGCAGCTTTCCGTTCTCTGGGGCCAACGTCCTGACTTTC
TRBV5-8	NA	NA	TRBJ2-7	CASSLLQFYEQYF	TGTGCCAGCAGCTTGTTACAGTTCTACGAGCAGTACTTC
TRBV7-3	few	NA	TRBJ2-2	CASSLSRDGSGELFF	TGTGCCAGCAGCTTGAGCAGGGATGGGTCCGGGGAGCTGTTTTTT
TRBV28	NA	TRBD2	TRBJ2-2	CASSPPGGEGPGGELFF	TGTGCCAGCAGTCCTCCCGGGGGGGAGGGCCCGGGCGGGGAGCTGTTTTTT
TRBV5-6	NA	NA	TRBJ2-7	CASSLWGLNYEQYF	TGTGCCAGCAGCTTGTGGGGACTTAACTACGAGCAGTACTTC
TRBV28	NA	TRBD1	TRBJ1-2	CASSPIPGTGVGYTF	TGTGCCAGCAGCCCGATCCCCGGGACAGGGGTTGGCTACACCTTC
TRBV18	NA	TRBD1	TRBJ2-1	CASSHGQGPRFF	TGTGCCAGCTCCCACGGACAGGGCCCGCGGTTCTTC
TRBV5-1	NA	TRBD1	TRBJ2-3	CASSEGQGVWSDTQYF	TGCGCCAGCAGCGAAGGACAGGGGGTTTGGTCAGATACGCAGTATTTT
TRBV28	NA	NA	TRBJ2-7	CASSSSDRNYEQYF	NA
TRBV19	NA	TRBD2	TRBJ2-7	CASRRSGTSGNYEQYF	TGTGCCAGTAGGAGGTCGGGGACTAGCGGAAATTACGAGCAGTACTTC
TRBV28	once	TRBD2	TRBJ2-1	CASCQREDFYNEQFF	TGTGCCAGCTGCCAGCGGGAGGATTTCTACAATGAGCAGTTCTTC
TRBV2	NA	NA	TRBJ2-5	CASSGRGETQETQYF	TGTGCCAGCAGCGGTCGGGGAGAAACACAAGAGACCCAGTACTTC
TRBV29-1	once	NA	TRBJ2-1	CSTRRVAVHNEQFF	TGCAGCACGCGGAGGGTGGCAGTACACAATGAGCAGTTCTTC
TRBV7-9	NA	NA	TRBJ2-3	CASSLGADTQYF	TGTGCCAGCAGCCTAGGGGCGGATACGCAGTATTTT
TRBV11-2	NA	TRBD2	TRBJ2-5	CASSIASGGPRETQYF	TGTGCCAGCAGCATAGCTAGCGGGGGGCCACGTGAGACCCAGTACTTC
TRBV27	NA	TRBD2	TRBJ2-4	CASSSGTSPGIQYF	TGTGCCAGCAGTTCCGGGACTAGTCCGGGCATTCAGTACTTC
TRBV28	NA	NA	TRBJ1-3	CASSSGPSGNTIYF	TGTGCCAGCAGTTCTGGCCCCTCTGGAAACACCATATATTTT
TRBV9	NA	TRBD2	TRBJ2-3	CASSVFGTSGVDTQYF	TGTGCCAGCAGCGTATTCGGGACTAGCGGGGTAGATACGCAGTATTTT
TRBV5-1	few	TRBD1	TRBJ1-2	CASSLDGRGLAVYTF	TGCGCCAGCAGCTTGGACGGCAGGGGGCTTGCTGTCTACACCTTC
TRBV29-1	NA	TRBD2	TRBJ2-1	CSVVGTSGGWNEQFF	TGCAGCGTTGTGGGGACTAGCGGGGGGTGGAATGAGCAGTTCTTC
TRBV28	NA	NA	TRBJ2-2	CASSTPDRNTGELFF	TGTGCCAGCAGCACCCCGGACAGAAACACCGGGGAGCTGTTTTTT
TRBV29-1	NA	NA	TRBJ2-1	CSVDLGLYNEQFF	TGCAGCGTTGATTTGGGACTCTACAATGAGCAGTTCTTC
TRBV7-3	once	TRBD2	TRBJ2-3	CASSYSGSSTDTQYF	TGTGCCAGCAGTTATAGCGGGAGTAGTACAGATACGCAGTATTTT
TRBV27	NA	NA	TRBJ2-6	CASSGLAGANVLTF	TGTGCCAGCAGTGGCCTAGCTGGGGCCAACGTCCTGACTTTC